Listed below are T cell receptor beta chains from one sample, sequenced in a study of cytomegalovirus exposure and HLA in healthy donors. Measured with immunoSEQ multiplex PCR; TCRdb has only the in-frame clones, and not every one. The sample shows 90,000 to 140,000 clones, about 83% of them seen only once. The sequenced sample consisted of PBMCs. These receptors all come from a man younger than 35 in good health and CMV-seronegative. Both conserved end residues are part of each CDR3. The D gene is left open where the match is weak. Size is stated for part of the rows, as once, few or many counts, or as a class when the clone is expanded.

v_gene: TRBV5-1
d_gene: TRBD1
j_gene: TRBJ1-4
abundance: .
CDR3aa: CASSGGTGEEKLFF
CDR3nt: TGCGCCAGCAGCGGCGGGACAGGGGAGGAAAAACTGTTTTTT

v_gene: TRBV11-2
d_gene: TRBD1
j_gene: TRBJ1-5
abundance: .
CDR3aa: CASSSRTGNQPQHF
CDR3nt: TGTGCCAGCAGCTCTAGGACAGGTAATCAGCCCCAGCATTTT

v_gene: TRBV19
d_gene: .
j_gene: TRBJ1-2
abundance: .
CDR3aa: CASSPEGSLILNYGYTF
CDR3nt: TGTGCCAGTAGCCCAGAGGGATCGTTAATTCTTAACTATGGCTACACCTTC

v_gene: TRBV10-3
d_gene: TRBD2
j_gene: TRBJ2-1
abundance: .
CDR3aa: CATNALAGWGDNEQFF
CDR3nt: TGTGCCACCAACGCCTTAGCGGGATGGGGAGACAATGAGCAGTTCTTC

v_gene: TRBV7-2
d_gene: TRBD2
j_gene: TRBJ2-7
abundance: .
CDR3aa: CASSLVAGANYEQYF
CDR3nt: TGTGCCAGCAGCTTGGTAGCGGGGGCCAACTACGAGCAGTACTTC

v_gene: TRBV9
d_gene: .
j_gene: TRBJ2-7
abundance: .
CDR3aa: CASSEAGTLYEQYF
CDR3nt: TGTGCCAGCAGCGAAGCCGGGACATTATACGAGCAGTACTTC

v_gene: TRBV5-1
d_gene: .
j_gene: TRBJ2-2
abundance: .
CDR3aa: CASSLEWSAGQSGELFF
CDR3nt: TGCGCCAGCAGCTTGGAGTGGTCGGCAGGCCAATCCGGGGAGCTGTTTTTT

v_gene: TRBV29-1
d_gene: .
j_gene: TRBJ1-6
abundance: .
CDR3aa: CSARDSNSPLHF
CDR3nt: TGCAGCGCCCGGGATTCTAATTCACCCCTCCACTTT

v_gene: TRBV9
d_gene: TRBD1
j_gene: TRBJ2-1
abundance: .
CDR3aa: CASSLRQGAGNEQFF
CDR3nt: TGTGCCAGCAGCCTAAGACAGGGGGCGGGGAATGAGCAGTTCTTC

v_gene: TRBV9
d_gene: TRBD2
j_gene: TRBJ2-1
abundance: .
CDR3aa: CASSPSGAFYNEQFF
CDR3nt: TGTGCCAGCAGCCCAAGCGGGGCTTTCTACAATGAGCAGTTCTTC

v_gene: TRBV19
d_gene: .
j_gene: TRBJ1-2
abundance: .
CDR3aa: CASSISWGDGYTF
CDR3nt: TGTGCCAGTAGTATAAGTTGGGGAGATGGCTACACCTTC

v_gene: TRBV12-5
d_gene: .
j_gene: TRBJ2-5
abundance: .
CDR3aa: CASGLVSQGETQYF
CDR3nt: TGTGCTAGTGGTTTGGTTAGCCAGGGGGAGACCCAGTACTTC

v_gene: TRBV28
d_gene: TRBD1
j_gene: TRBJ2-2
abundance: .
CDR3aa: CASSLPTGGLGTGELFF
CDR3nt: TGTGCCAGCAGTTTACCTACAGGGGGTTTAGGCACCGGGGAGCTGTTTTTT

v_gene: TRBV11-2
d_gene: TRBD1
j_gene: TRBJ2-5
abundance: .
CDR3aa: CASRRGRGGETQYF
CDR3nt: TGTGCCAGCAGAAGGGGGCGCGGTGGAGAGACCCAGTACTTC

v_gene: TRBV18
d_gene: TRBD2
j_gene: TRBJ2-5
abundance: .
CDR3aa: CASSPRASGIQETQYF
CDR3nt: TGTGCCAGCTCACCACGGGCTAGCGGGATCCAAGAGACCCAGTACTTC

v_gene: TRBV7-3
d_gene: .
j_gene: TRBJ2-1
abundance: .
CDR3aa: CASSGSPDSSSYNEQFF
CDR3nt: TGTGCCAGCAGCGGATCACCCGACAGCAGCTCCTACAATGAGCAGTTCTTC

v_gene: TRBV18
d_gene: TRBD1
j_gene: TRBJ2-3
abundance: .
CDR3aa: CASSLGLGGSTDTQYF
CDR3nt: TGTGCCAGCTCACTGGGCCTAGGGGGCAGCACAGATACGCAGTATTTT

v_gene: TRBV6-4
d_gene: .
j_gene: TRBJ1-1
abundance: .
CDR3aa: CASSEGAGNTEAFF
CDR3nt: TGTGCCAGCAGTGAGGGCGCGGGGAACACTGAAGCTTTCTTT

v_gene: TRBV25-1
d_gene: .
j_gene: TRBJ1-3
abundance: .
CDR3aa: CASSAGGSRSSGNTIYF
CDR3nt: TGTGCCAGCAGTGCGGGGGGGTCACGGTCCTCTGGAAACACCATATATTTT

v_gene: TRBV4-1
d_gene: TRBD1
j_gene: TRBJ2-5
abundance: .
CDR3aa: CASSHPASVGQGDPETQYF
CDR3nt: TGCGCCAGCAGCCACCCCGCCTCAGTCGGACAGGGGGATCCGGAGACCCAGTACTTC

v_gene: TRBV21-1
d_gene: .
j_gene: TRBJ2-1
abundance: .
CDR3aa: CASSTSRKPGTSANNEQFF
CDR3nt: TGTGCCAGCAGCACTAGCCGAAAACCGGGGACTAGCGCGAACAATGAGCAGTTCTTC

v_gene: TRBV4-1
d_gene: TRBD2
j_gene: TRBJ2-3
abundance: .
CDR3aa: CASSQASGSRDTQYF
CDR3nt: TGCGCCAGCAGCCAAGCCAGCGGGAGTCGAGATACGCAGTATTTT

v_gene: TRBV19
d_gene: TRBD1
j_gene: TRBJ1-2
abundance: .
CDR3aa: CASSILPRQGSAYGYTF
CDR3nt: TGTGCCAGTAGTATCCTACCGCGACAGGGTTCGGCCTATGGCTACACCTTC

v_gene: TRBV6-4
d_gene: TRBD2
j_gene: TRBJ2-3
abundance: .
CDR3aa: CASSDSSAGANTQYF
CDR3nt: TGTGCCAGCAGTGACTCTTCCGCGGGAGCGAATACGCAGTATTTT

v_gene: TRBV19
d_gene: .
j_gene: TRBJ2-6
abundance: .
CDR3aa: CASSPRGQPLTF
CDR3nt: TGTGCCAGTAGTCCGCGAGGACAGCCGCTGACTTTC

v_gene: TRBV18
d_gene: TRBD1
j_gene: TRBJ1-4
abundance: few
CDR3aa: CASSPSITGAGKLFF
CDR3nt: TGTGCCAGCTCACCATCGATTACAGGGGCTGGGAAACTGTTTTTT

v_gene: TRBV7-2
d_gene: TRBD2
j_gene: TRBJ2-2
abundance: .
CDR3aa: CATKGMVSGINTGELFF
CDR3nt: TGTGCCACTAAGGGGATGGTTAGCGGGATAAATACCGGGGAGCTGTTTTTT

v_gene: TRBV19
d_gene: .
j_gene: TRBJ1-2
abundance: once
CDR3aa: CASSRGWGDGYTF
CDR3nt: TGTGCCAGTAGCCGGGGATGGGGAGACGGCTACACCTTC

v_gene: TRBV6-1
d_gene: TRBD2
j_gene: TRBJ2-5
abundance: few
CDR3aa: CASSELAGDQETQYF
CDR3nt: TGTGCCAGCAGTGAACTAGCGGGAGACCAAGAGACCCAGTACTTC

v_gene: TRBV14
d_gene: .
j_gene: TRBJ2-1
abundance: .
CDR3aa: CASSLSPGSGNEQFF
CDR3nt: TGTGCCAGCAGCCTTAGCCCGGGGTCGGGGAATGAGCAGTTCTTC

v_gene: TRBV5-1
d_gene: .
j_gene: TRBJ2-6
abundance: once
CDR3aa: CASSLAGALSGANVLTF
CDR3nt: TGCGCCAGCAGCTTGGCCGGTGCGCTCTCTGGGGCCAACGTCCTGACTTTC

v_gene: TRBV10-3
d_gene: .
j_gene: TRBJ2-3
abundance: .
CDR3aa: CAISGQQGDTDTQYF
CDR3nt: TGTGCCATCAGTGGGCAACAGGGCGACACAGATACGCAGTATTTT

v_gene: TRBV19
d_gene: .
j_gene: TRBJ2-1
abundance: few
CDR3aa: CASSMGGGIGEQFF
CDR3nt: TGTGCCAGTAGTATGGGCGGGGGCATTGGGGAGCAGTTCTTC

v_gene: TRBV7-3
d_gene: TRBD1
j_gene: TRBJ1-1
abundance: .
CDR3aa: CASGLGGAGFF
CDR3nt: TGTGCCAGCGGCCTAGGGGGCGCAGGGTTCTTT

v_gene: TRBV27
d_gene: TRBD2
j_gene: TRBJ2-4
abundance: .
CDR3aa: CASSPTGTSGLAKNIQYF
CDR3nt: TGTGCCAGCAGTCCTACCGGGACTAGCGGGCTAGCCAAAAACATTCAGTACTTC

v_gene: TRBV5-1
d_gene: TRBD2
j_gene: TRBJ2-5
abundance: .
CDR3aa: CASSLTSAGEETQYF
CDR3nt: TGCGCCAGCAGCTTGACCTCCGCGGGGGAAGAGACCCAGTACTTC

v_gene: TRBV5-4
d_gene: .
j_gene: TRBJ2-7
abundance: .
CDR3aa: CASSPVGTYSYEQYF
CDR3nt: TGTGCCAGCAGCCCGGTCGGGACATACTCCTACGAGCAGTACTTC

v_gene: TRBV2
d_gene: .
j_gene: TRBJ2-1
abundance: .
CDR3aa: CASSPTNYNEQFF
CDR3nt: TGTGCCAGCAGCCCGACTAATTACAATGAGCAGTTCTTC

v_gene: TRBV7-8
d_gene: TRBD1
j_gene: TRBJ1-2
abundance: .
CDR3aa: CASSPDRNYGYTF
CDR3nt: TGTGCCAGCAGCCCGGACAGGAACTATGGCTACACCTTC

v_gene: TRBV1
d_gene: .
j_gene: TRBJ2-7
abundance: .
CDR3aa: CTSSHDTGSGTGSYEQYF
CDR3nt: TGCACCAGCAGCCATGATACAGGGAGCGGGACCGGCTCCTACGAGCAGTACTTC

v_gene: TRBV7-2
d_gene: TRBD2
j_gene: TRBJ2-7
abundance: .
CDR3aa: CASRAWGGNWVYEQYF
CDR3nt: TGTGCCAGCAGGGCCTGGGGGGGAAATTGGGTTTACGAGCAGTACTTC

v_gene: TRBV27
d_gene: .
j_gene: TRBJ1-6
abundance: once
CDR3aa: CASSRSLHSLDSNSPLHF
CDR3nt: TGTGCCAGCAGTCGCTCGCTCCACAGCCTGGATAGTAATTCACCCCTCCACTTT

v_gene: TRBV27
d_gene: TRBD1
j_gene: TRBJ2-7
abundance: .
CDR3aa: CASSLDRGNEQYF
CDR3nt: TGTGCCAGCAGTTTAGACAGGGGGAACGAGCAGTACTTC

v_gene: TRBV4-1
d_gene: TRBD1
j_gene: TRBJ2-5
abundance: .
CDR3aa: CASSPTGGRETQYF
CDR3nt: TGCGCCAGCAGCCCGACAGGGGGACGGGAGACCCAGTACTTC

v_gene: TRBV9
d_gene: TRBD1
j_gene: TRBJ2-2
abundance: .
CDR3aa: CASSVLVTGTGELFF
CDR3nt: TGTGCCAGCAGCGTCTTAGTGACAGGGACCGGGGAGCTGTTTTTT

v_gene: TRBV19
d_gene: .
j_gene: TRBJ2-3
abundance: .
CDR3aa: CASIGAHHFTDTQYF
CDR3nt: TGTGCCAGTATCGGTGCTCACCATTTCACAGATACGCAGTATTTT

v_gene: TRBV9
d_gene: .
j_gene: TRBJ2-1
abundance: .
CDR3aa: CASSVRGDSSNEQFF
CDR3nt: TGTGCCAGCAGCGTAAGAGGGGACTCTTCCAATGAGCAGTTCTTC

v_gene: TRBV6-5
d_gene: .
j_gene: TRBJ1-2
abundance: .
CDR3aa: CASSPGVNYGYTF
CDR3nt: TGTGCCAGCAGCCCAGGGGTTAACTATGGCTACACCTTC

v_gene: TRBV5-4
d_gene: .
j_gene: TRBJ1-1
abundance: once
CDR3aa: CASSLDYSTEAFF
CDR3nt: TGTGCCAGCAGCTTGGATTATAGTACTGAAGCTTTCTTT

v_gene: TRBV11-3
d_gene: .
j_gene: TRBJ2-5
abundance: .
CDR3aa: CASSLDPGRGWTQYF
CDR3nt: TGTGCCAGCAGCTTAGATCCGGGCCGGGGATGGACCCAGTACTTC

v_gene: TRBV18
d_gene: TRBD1
j_gene: TRBJ1-3
abundance: .
CDR3aa: CASSQRDRVINGNTIYF
CDR3nt: TGTGCCAGCTCACAACGGGACAGGGTAATAAACGGAAACACCATATATTTT

v_gene: TRBV9
d_gene: .
j_gene: TRBJ2-7
abundance: few
CDR3aa: CASSVAPQYSYEQYF
CDR3nt: TGTGCCAGCAGCGTAGCTCCACAGTACTCCTACGAGCAGTACTTC

v_gene: TRBV28
d_gene: TRBD2
j_gene: TRBJ2-7
abundance: .
CDR3aa: CASKPGRVSYEQYF
CDR3nt: TGTGCCAGCAAACCAGGGAGGGTTTCCTACGAGCAGTACTTC

v_gene: TRBV6-5
d_gene: .
j_gene: TRBJ1-2
abundance: .
CDR3aa: CASSSTLNYGYTF
CDR3nt: TGTGCCAGCAGTTCGACACTTAACTATGGCTACACCTTC

v_gene: TRBV6-5
d_gene: TRBD1
j_gene: TRBJ2-7
abundance: .
CDR3aa: CASSPDRAHEQYF
CDR3nt: TGTGCCAGCAGTCCGGACAGGGCGCACGAGCAGTACTTC

v_gene: TRBV30
d_gene: TRBD2
j_gene: TRBJ2-7
abundance: .
CDR3aa: CAWGGTSSYEQYF
CDR3nt: TGTGCCTGGGGCGGGACTAGCTCCTACGAGCAGTACTTC

v_gene: TRBV28
d_gene: TRBD1
j_gene: TRBJ1-5
abundance: .
CDR3aa: CASSSGQGGQPQHF
CDR3nt: TGTGCCAGCAGCTCGGGACAGGGCGGGCAGCCCCAGCATTTT

v_gene: TRBV28
d_gene: TRBD2
j_gene: TRBJ2-1
abundance: .
CDR3aa: CASTRTSSYNEQFF
CDR3nt: TGTGCCAGCACCCGGACTAGCTCCTACAATGAGCAGTTCTTC

v_gene: TRBV10-3
d_gene: TRBD1
j_gene: TRBJ2-7
abundance: .
CDR3aa: CAININSGQGSYEQYF
CDR3nt: TGTGCCATCAATATCAATTCGGGACAGGGTAGCTACGAGCAGTACTTC